This is a list of T cell receptor beta chains from one sample in a study of blood T cells in healthy people across ages. MiXCR was run by TCRdb on the 5' RACE reads, yielding one entry per CDR3 protein. The sample lists about 1.4 million distinct CDR3 sequences; 59% were seen once. The sequencing input was blood. These receptors originate from a man younger than 35 in good health. Each CDR3 is given with its conserved first and last residue. D genes are given only for firm matches. Not every row has a clone size; where given, it reads once, few, many or a size class.

>few|TRBV5-1|TRBD1|TRBJ2-7
TGCGCCAGCAGCTTGGAGGTGGCAGGGGGCTCCTACGAGCAGTACTTC
CASSLEVAGGSYEQYF
>NA|TRBV7-2|NA|TRBJ1-1
TGTGCCAGCAGCTTAGGTAGCATGTTGAACACTGAAGCTTTCTTT
CASSLGSMLNTEAFF
>NA|TRBV6-6|NA|TRBJ2-3
TGTGCCAGCAGTTACACAGTGCAGGACACAGATACGCAGTATTTT
CASSYTVQDTDTQYF
>NA|TRBV4-2|NA|TRBJ2-1
TGTGCCAGCAGCCAGGAGGGCACACACGGCGATGAGCAGTTCTTC
CASSQEGTHGDEQFF
>few|TRBV10-3|NA|TRBJ2-5
TGTGCCATCTCGAGGTTTGGAGAGACCCAGTACTTC
CAISRFGETQYF
>NA|TRBV10-3|TRBD1|TRBJ1-5
TGTGCCATCAGTAACCAGGACAGGGCCGGGGGGCCCCAGCATTTT
CAISNQDRAGGPQHF
>NA|TRBV6-5|TRBD1|TRBJ1-2
TGTACCATCAGTGACAGGGATGGCTACACCTTC
CTISDRDGYTF
>NA|TRBV4-1|NA|TRBJ2-7
TGCGCCAGCAGCCAAGAAGGTGCGGGACCCGAGCAGTACTTC
CASSQEGAGPEQYF
>NA|TRBV9|NA|TRBJ1-2
TGTGCCAGCAGCTCCCAACCATCTAACTATGGCTACACCTTC
CASSSQPSNYGYTF
>NA|TRBV29-1|TRBD2|TRBJ2-7
TGCAGCGTCCGAGGACTAGCGGGAGGGTACAATGAGCAGTACTTC
CSVRGLAGGYNEQYF
>NA|TRBV20-1|NA|TRBJ1-2
TGCAGTGCTAGAGATGGGGGGTTTGGCTACACCTTC
CSARDGGFGYTF